This is a list of T cell receptor beta chains from one sample in a study of a mutant IDH1 vaccine in newly diagnosed glioma. Which antigens these TCRs recognize remains unknown. Only in-frame clones appear in the TCRdb table, and some are missing; sequencing was by immunoSEQ multiplex PCR. The table includes more than 60,000 clones, 74% detected once. The source material was PBMCs, sampled from a glioma patient whose treatment included an IDH1 peptide vaccine. Source of these receptors: a man in his forties or fifties with glioma. Each CDR3 is given with its conserved first and last residue. D genes are given only for firm matches. The listing skips clone size in some rows; elsewhere it reads once, few, many or a size class.

size,V,J,D,DNA,CDR3
-,TRBV6-5,TRBJ2-5,TRBD2,TGTGCCAGCAGTTACCGGGGGGACGTGACCCAGTACTTC,CASSYRGDVTQYF
few,TRBV30,TRBJ2-7,TRBD1,TGTGCCTGGGACAGGGGTAGCTCCTACGAGCAGTACTTC,CAWDRGSSYEQYF
-,TRBV27,TRBJ1-1,-,TGTGCCAGCAGCAGACGTACAGGGAATATGAACACTGAAGCTTTCTTT,CASSRRTGNMNTEAFF
-,TRBV4-1,TRBJ2-3,TRBD2,TGCGCCAGCAGCCAGTCGGGGGGAGGCACAGATACGCAGTATTTT,CASSQSGGGTDTQYF
-,TRBV2,TRBJ2-5,-,TGTGCCAGCACCCGAGGGGGGGGTGAGACCCAGTACTTC,CASTRGGGETQYF
few,TRBV4-2,TRBJ2-2,TRBD2,TGTGCCAGCAGCCCAGGGACTAGCGGGGGTGGGGAGCTGTTTTTT,CASSPGTSGGGELFF
once,TRBV6-5,TRBJ1-3,-,TGTGCCAGCAGTTACTCGGGTCGCTCTGGAAACACCATATATTTT,CASSYSGRSGNTIYF
many,TRBV6-5,TRBJ1-5,-,TGTGCCAGCAGAGACAGGTCCGGTATCCAGCCCCAGCATTTT,CASRDRSGIQPQHF
-,TRBV9,TRBJ1-2,TRBD1,TGTGCCAGCAGCCCCTCGACAGGGAAGGGTTACTATGGCTACACCTTC,CASSPSTGKGYYGYTF
-,TRBV5-4,TRBJ2-7,-,TGTGCCAGCAGCAACATGACAGGTCCGGCCTACGAGCAGTACTTC,CASSNMTGPAYEQYF
-,TRBV19,TRBJ1-4,TRBD1,TGTGCCAGTAGTATTTCCTGGACAGGGGGAGGAAAACTGTTTTTT,CASSISWTGGGKLFF
-,TRBV5-6,TRBJ2-1,-,TGTGCCAGCAGCTCCCGGGGTGGGGGCGACTCCTACAATGAGCAGTTCTTC,CASSSRGGGDSYNEQFF
-,TRBV4-1,TRBJ1-2,-,TGCGCCAGCAGCCAAGATGAAACAGGGAACTATGGCTACACCTTC,CASSQDETGNYGYTF
once,TRBV4-1,TRBJ1-6,TRBD1,TGCGCCAGCAGCCAAGTCGCTGGGGACAGGTTACGCCTCCACTTT,CASSQVAGDRLRLHF
-,TRBV27,TRBJ2-1,-,TGTGCCAGCAGGATCCGGGACACTCCCTACAATGAGCAGTTCTTC,CASRIRDTPYNEQFF
-,TRBV4-3,TRBJ2-6,-,TGCGCCAGCAGCACCTACCGGACTCGGTCAGACCTGACTTTC,CASSTYRTRSDLTF
-,TRBV18,TRBJ1-1,-,TGTGCCAGCTCACCCCCGGAGGCTCCGGGCACTGAAGCTTTCTTT,CASSPPEAPGTEAFF
-,TRBV7-9,TRBJ2-5,TRBD1,TGTGCCAGCAGCTCCGACCACAGGGGGAGCTGGGAGACCCAGTACTTC,CASSSDHRGSWETQYF
-,TRBV10-3,TRBJ2-7,-,TGTGCCATCAGGTCCGGGACCGACTACTCCTACGAGCAGTACTTC,CAIRSGTDYSYEQYF
-,TRBV27,TRBJ1-1,TRBD1,TGTGCCAGCAGTCTCAGGGGGCTCGGAACGAGCACTGAAGCTTTCTTT,CASSLRGLGTSTEAFF
-,TRBV9,TRBJ2-7,TRBD2,TGTGCCAGCAGCCGACGGGAGGGTTTACCCTACGAGCAGTACTTC,CASSRREGLPYEQYF
-,TRBV11-2,TRBJ1-6,-,TGTGCCAGCAGCCCCCTAGCCTCCTATAATTCACCCCTCCACTTT,CASSPLASYNSPLHF
few,TRBV30,TRBJ1-1,-,TGTGCCTGGGAAGGAGGGCATCACACTGAAGCTTTCTTT,CAWEGGHHTEAFF
few,TRBV6-1,TRBJ2-7,-,TGTGCCAGCAGTACACAGGGATCTGCGCGGGAGCAGTACTTC,CASSTQGSAREQYF
-,TRBV29-1,TRBJ2-1,-,TGCAGCGTGGGGGACCTCCCCAATGAGCAGTTCTTC,CSVGDLPNEQFF
-,TRBV6-5,TRBJ2-7,-,TGTGCCAGCAGTTACCTACGGGGGTACTCCTACGAGCAGTACTTC,CASSYLRGYSYEQYF
-,TRBV29-1,TRBJ1-2,TRBD1,TGCAGCGTACAGGGGGCGGATGGCTACACCTTC,CSVQGADGYTF
-,TRBV30,TRBJ2-4,-,TGTGCCTGGAGTGTGAGTAGCGGACACCTCCTAGCCAAAAACATTCAGTACTTC,CAWSVSSGHLLAKNIQYF
-,TRBV5-1,TRBJ1-2,-,TGCGCCAGCAGCCATCACGGGAGTCTCTATGGCTACACCTTC,CASSHHGSLYGYTF
-,TRBV5-1,TRBJ1-5,-,TGCGCCAGCAGCCCCTCGGGAGGGGATCAGCCCCAGCATTTT,CASSPSGGDQPQHF
-,TRBV19,TRBJ1-5,-,TGTGCCAGTAGTGCCGAAGGGAATCAGCCCCAGCATTTT,CASSAEGNQPQHF
medium-sized,TRBV9,TRBJ1-1,-,TGTGCCAGCAGCGAGGGGAGGAACACTGAAGCTTTCTTT,CASSEGRNTEAFF
-,TRBV10-2,TRBJ1-2,-,TGCGCCAGCAGTGGAGGCAGGGGTATAGGTGGCTACACCTTC,CASSGGRGIGGYTF
-,TRBV19,TRBJ2-2,TRBD1,TGTGCCAGTCAGGAATCGGGACAGGGGAACACCGGGGAGCTGTTTTTT,CASQESGQGNTGELFF
-,TRBV25-1,TRBJ1-3,-,TGTGCCAGCAGCGGTCGTCTCTCTGGAAACACCATATATTTT,CASSGRLSGNTIYF
-,TRBV5-1,TRBJ1-2,TRBD1,TGCGCCAGCAGCTTGGAACAGGGGGCTAACTATGGCTACACCTTC,CASSLEQGANYGYTF
once,TRBV4-1,TRBJ1-2,-,TGCGCCAGCAGCCAAGATAGGGGGACAAAGGGCTATGGCTACACCTTC,CASSQDRGTKGYGYTF
-,TRBV7-8,TRBJ1-6,-,TGTGCCAGCAGCAGGAGCGATTCACCCCTCCACTTT,CASSRSDSPLHF
-,TRBV5-1,TRBJ1-4,-,TGCGCCAGCAGCTTGGATTCCGCAACTAATGAAAAACTGTTTTTT,CASSLDSATNEKLFF
-,TRBV5-1,TRBJ2-3,TRBD1,TGCGCCAGCAGCCCACAGGGGGCCACAGATACGCAGTATTTT,CASSPQGATDTQYF
-,TRBV6-5,TRBJ1-1,-,TGTGCCAGCAGTTTGACGATGAGAACTGAAGCTTTCTTT,CASSLTMRTEAFF
-,TRBV23-1,TRBJ1-5,-,TGCGCCAGCAGTCAATCGAGCAATCAGCCCCAGCATTTT,CASSQSSNQPQHF
few,TRBV4-2,TRBJ1-2,-,TGTGCCAGCAGCCAGTCGAGAGGGAACAGCGTGGGCTACACCTTC,CASSQSRGNSVGYTF
-,TRBV7-2,TRBJ2-7,TRBD1,TGTGCCAGCAGCCGAAACAGGGGCCCCTACGAGCAGTACTTC,CASSRNRGPYEQYF
-,TRBV30,TRBJ1-2,-,TGTGCCTGGAGTGTAGAGGCGGCTTTCTATGGCTACACCTTC,CAWSVEAAFYGYTF
-,TRBV9,TRBJ1-2,-,TGTGCCAGCAGCGTAGTCCCGGAGTATGGCTACACCTTC,CASSVVPEYGYTF
few,TRBV19,TRBJ2-2,-,TGTGCCAGTAGTATCGTCGGGGAGCTGTTTTTT,CASSIVGELFF